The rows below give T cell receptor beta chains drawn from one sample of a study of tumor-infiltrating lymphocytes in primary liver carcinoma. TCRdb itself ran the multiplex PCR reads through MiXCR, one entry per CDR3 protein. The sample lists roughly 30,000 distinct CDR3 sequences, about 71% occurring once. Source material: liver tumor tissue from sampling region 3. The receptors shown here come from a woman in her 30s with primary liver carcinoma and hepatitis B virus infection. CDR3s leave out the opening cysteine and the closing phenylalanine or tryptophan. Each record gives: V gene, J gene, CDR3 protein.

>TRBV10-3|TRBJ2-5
AISESASIQETQY
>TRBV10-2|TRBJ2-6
ASREAGANVLT
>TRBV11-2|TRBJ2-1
ASREGGTIFYNEQF
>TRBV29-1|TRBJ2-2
SVERSGAGELF
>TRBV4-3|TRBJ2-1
ASSHGARSSYNVQF
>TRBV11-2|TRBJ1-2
ANSLTFVFGGYT
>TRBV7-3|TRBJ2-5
TSSSTSGSKGTQY
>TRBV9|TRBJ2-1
VSSVNPHRGTGYNEQF
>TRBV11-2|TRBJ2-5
ASSLDRLGGGGTQY
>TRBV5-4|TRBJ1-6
VSSPRAGDNPHLH
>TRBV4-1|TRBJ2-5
ASSQGPTGGWETQY
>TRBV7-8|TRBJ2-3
ASSLGGMSTRY
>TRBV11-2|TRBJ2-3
AFGDPDTRY
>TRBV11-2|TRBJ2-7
ASSLDHNSEQY
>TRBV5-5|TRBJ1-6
ASSLDVSSSPLH
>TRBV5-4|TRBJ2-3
TSKSGGDTQY
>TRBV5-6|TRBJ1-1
ASSFWGRGAF
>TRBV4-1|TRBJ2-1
AISQGTTSGRVYNEEF
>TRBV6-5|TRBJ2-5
VSCTDSGLTQY
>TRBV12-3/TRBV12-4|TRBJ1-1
VSSMGGYEAF
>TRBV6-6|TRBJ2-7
ASSPPYSEQY
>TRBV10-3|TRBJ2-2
AISITGGRESGELF
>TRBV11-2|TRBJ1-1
AGSTQGNTEAF
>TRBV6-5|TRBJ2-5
ASSTYRRLTQY
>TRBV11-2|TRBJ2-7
TSSIDRGGVNY
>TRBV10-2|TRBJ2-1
ASSVDGGSSHNEQF
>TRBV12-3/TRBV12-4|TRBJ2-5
ASSTTERGETHY